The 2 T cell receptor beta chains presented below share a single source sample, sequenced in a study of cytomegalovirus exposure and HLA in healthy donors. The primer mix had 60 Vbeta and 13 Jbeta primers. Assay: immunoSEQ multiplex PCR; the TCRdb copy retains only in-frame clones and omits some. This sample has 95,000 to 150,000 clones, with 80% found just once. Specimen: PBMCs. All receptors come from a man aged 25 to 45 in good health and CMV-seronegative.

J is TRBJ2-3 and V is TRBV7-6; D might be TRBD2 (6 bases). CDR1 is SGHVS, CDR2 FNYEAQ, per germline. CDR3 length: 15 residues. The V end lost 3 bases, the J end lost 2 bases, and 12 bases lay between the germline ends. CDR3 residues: CASSFKGGDTDTQYF. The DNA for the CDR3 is TGTGCCAGCAGCTTTAAAGGAGGGGACACAGATACGCAGTATTTT.

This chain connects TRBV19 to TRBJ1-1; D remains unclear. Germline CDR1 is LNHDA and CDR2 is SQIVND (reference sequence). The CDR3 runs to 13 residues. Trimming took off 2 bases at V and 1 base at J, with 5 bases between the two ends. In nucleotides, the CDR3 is TGTGCCAGTAGTATACTCAGGAACACTGAAGCTTTCTTT. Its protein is CASSILRNTEAFF.